One and the same sample provided the 25 T cell receptor beta chains below, sequenced in a study of persistence of HIV-infected CD4 T cells. The immunoSEQ assay was version 4, run in survey mode. This table comes from immunoSEQ multiplex PCR, and its TCRdb copy is limited to in-frame clones, with some not included. The sample records about 16,000 clones, approximately 64% being singletons. The stimulus was lysate of CMV-infected fibroblasts, around 10 ug/mL. Responding CD4+ T cells were sorted by upregulation of both CD40 ligand and CD69. Their specific antigens are unknown. The input for sequencing was CD4+ T cells sorted from PBMCs after approximately 19-hour stimulation, taken from a patient who received antiretroviral therapy. The receptors here all came from an adult woman with HIV who was CMV-seropositive.

The rearrangement joins TRBV19 to TRBJ1-5; 10 bases agree with TRBD1. The germline V gene has CDR1 LNHDA and CDR2 SQIVND (reference sequence). V was pared by 10 bases and J by 4 bases, with 10 bases of the junction left unmatched. The CDR3 contains 15 residues. The DNA of the CDR3 is TGTGCCACCCGGACGACAGGGGGCCCGAATCAGCCCCAGCATTTT. Protein: CATRTTGGPNQPQHF.

The chain combines TRBV12-3 or TRBV12-4 with TRBJ1-1; maybe TRBD1 (6 bases). Trimming took off 10 bases at V and 1 base at J, with 10 bases between the two ends. The CDR3 is made up of 12 amino acids. CDR3 coding DNA: TGTGCCACCTGGACAGCGAACACTGAAGCTTTCTTT. Its translation is CATWTANTEAFF.

The rearrangement joins TRBV9 to TRBJ2-7; 8 positions agree with TRBD1. The CDR3 is 15 amino acids. V lost 0 bases and J lost 1; bases outside the gene matches: 3. Germline V gene data show CDR1 as SGDLS and CDR2 as YYNGEE. CDR3 region: CASSVAGTGSYEQYF. CDR3 nucleotides: TGTGCCAGCAGCGTAGCCGGGACAGGATCCTACGAGCAGTACTTC.

The CDR3 here is CASSKSGSSAIVQGQFF. The CDR3 DNA reads TGTGCCAGTAGTAAGAGCGGTTCATCCGCCATCGTTCAGGGGCAGTTCTTC. The V gene is TRBV19, the J gene TRBJ2-1, with D perhaps matching TRBD1 or TRBD2 (5 bases each). Germline CDR1 reads LNHDA; CDR2 reads SQIVND (reference sequence). The germline V and J ends were trimmed by 4 bases and 12 bases, with 28 bases remaining between them. This CDR3 contains 17 residues.

This clone was counted only a few times. This rearrangement joins TRBV6-5 to TRBJ1-1; possibly TRBD1 for D (5 bases). Deletions cut 7 bases from V and 4 bases from J, with 16 bases between. Germline-derived CDR1 and CDR2 are MNHEY and SVGAGI. This CDR3 region has 14 residues. The CDR3 region is CASKRAGAGTEAFF. Written as DNA, the CDR3 is TGTGCCAGCAAAAGGGCCGGGGCTGGCACTGAAGCTTTCTTT.

The gene calls are TRBV9 and TRBJ1-1, with no clear D. V lost 2 bases and J lost 1, with 12 bases in between. The CDR3 totals 15 residues. Looked up from germline, CDR1 is SGDLS and CDR2 is YYNGEE. In DNA form, the CDR3 reads TGTGCCAGCAGCGTTGCTGGTCAGTCGAACACTGAAGCTTTCTTT. It yields the protein CASSVAGQSNTEAFF.

J is TRBJ1-5 and V is TRBV2, with D uncertain. The V gene lost 7 bases and the J gene lost 5 bases, with 12 bases spanning the gap. CDR3 length: 13 amino acids. Germline loops: CDR1 SNHLY, CDR2 FYNNEI. For the CDR3, the DNA is TGTGCCAGCACTCCTGGGTGGGATCAGCCCCAGCATTTT. It translates to CASTPGWDQPQHF.

The rearrangement uses TRBV7-2 and TRBJ2-1; D may be TRBD1 (5 bases). Germline assignment: CDR1 SGHTA and CDR2 FQGNSA. CDR3 length: 14 amino acids. Between the trimmed V and J ends, which lost 3 bases and 8 bases, there was a span of 14 bases. DNA of the CDR3: TGTGCCAGCAGCTTGGGTCAGGGAAAGGATGAGCAGTTCTTC. It codes for CASSLGQGKDEQFF.

In this sample, this clone turned up a few times. The V and J genes are TRBV29-1 and TRBJ2-2; possibly TRBD1 for D (6 bases). This CDR3 has 15 residues. The ends were cut back, 6 bases at V and 2 bases at J, with 16 bases in the middle. The germline V gene encodes CDR1 SQVTM and CDR2 ANQGSEA. CDR3 DNA sequence: TGCAGCGTGACACGACAGGCGGGTAACACCGGGGAGCTGTTTTTT. This encodes CSVTRQAGNTGELFF.

The rearrangement uses TRBV6-5 and TRBJ1-1; possible D gene TRBD1, 5 bases. V dropped 4 bases and J dropped 5 bases, with 20 bases sitting between them. Germline CDR1 is MNHEY and CDR2 is SVGAGI. This CDR3 has 16 amino acids. The CDR3 sequence: CASSWGRDSGGTEAFF. The CDR3 coding sequence is TGTGCCAGCAGTTGGGGCAGGGATAGTGGGGGAACTGAAGCTTTCTTT.

V gene TRBV7-9 combines with J gene TRBJ2-1; 7 nucleotides match TRBD1. The length of the CDR3 is 16 residues. V gave up 5 bases and J gave up 0 bases; unmatched junction bases: 7. CDR1 SEHNR and CDR2 FQNEAQ come from the germline V gene (reference sequence). In DNA, the CDR3 is TGTGCCAGCAGCGCCCTTCCAGGGGGCTCCTACAATGAGCAGTTCTTC. It translates to CASSALPGGSYNEQFF.

The table lists this clone with a count of one. V is TRBV19 and J is TRBJ1-1, with D unclear. V lost 2 bases to trimming and J lost 4 bases, with 11 bases between them. This CDR3 has 14 amino acids. Germline V lookup: CDR1 LNHDA, CDR2 SQIVND (reference sequence). The DNA for the CDR3 is TGTGCCAGTAGTATAAAGAGTGTGGGCACTGAAGCTTTCTTT. Protein sequence: CASSIKSVGTEAFF.

The chain combines TRBV4-1 with TRBJ1-5; no reliable D call. V dropped 1 base and J dropped 6 bases, with 10 bases sitting between them. CDR1 is MGHRA and CDR2 is YSYEKL in the germline V gene. This CDR3 is built from 14 residues. CDR3 coding DNA: TGCGCCAGCAGCCAAGTGGGGATGGTTCAGCCCCAGCATTTT. It encodes CASSQVGMVQPQHF.

This clone is judged medium-sized. The chain links TRBV6-5 to TRBJ2-3, with D uncertain. The germline CDR1 and CDR2 sequences are MNHEY and SVGAGI. Trimming stripped 4 bases from V and 1 base from J, with 3 bases between. This CDR3 comprises 12 residues. The CDR3 region has the DNA TGTGCCAGCAGTTTCGGCACAGATACGCAGTATTTT. This sequence encodes CASSFGTDTQYF.

On this clone itself: At the DNA level, this CDR3 is encoded by other sequences in the same sample as well. The chain recombines TRBV2 with TRBJ1-5, with D hard to call. V was cut by 1 base and J by 4 bases, with 5 bases left in between. The CDR3 has 13 amino acids. The V gene's germline CDR1 is SNHLY and CDR2 FYNNEI. Here the CDR3 DNA reads TGTGCCAGCAGTGAAGACTTAAATCAGCCCCAGCATTTT. It translates to CASSEDLNQPQHF.

The J gene is TRBJ1-1, the V gene TRBV29-1; D is undetermined. The length of the CDR3 is 13 residues. CDR1 is SQVTM and CDR2 is ANQGSEA in the germline V gene. CDR3 nucleotide sequence: TGCAGTTCCTCACTGGACCCGAACACTGAAGCTTTCTTT. Its protein product is CSSSLDPNTEAFF.

DNA for the CDR3: TGTGCCAGCAGCTTACTAGTCGTGGGGTCGGTGGGAGGCTACACCTTC. Amino acids: CASSLLVVGSVGGYTF. The chain is built from TRBV7-2 and TRBJ1-2; D not certain. From germline, CDR1 is SGHTA and CDR2 FQGNSA. Trimming pared 2 bases from V and 8 bases from J, leaving 21 bases between. This CDR3 has 16 residues.

The genes are TRBV12-3 or TRBV12-4 and TRBJ1-1; D is undetermined. This CDR3 has 13 amino acids. Trimming cost V 1 base and J 1 base, with 4 bases left between them. The chain's CDR3 is CASSLGENTEAFF. Here the CDR3 DNA reads TGTGCCAGCAGTTTAGGGGAGAACACTGAAGCTTTCTTT.

The chain joins TRBV10-1 to TRBJ1-6, with 7 bases fitting TRBD1. The CDR3 has 12 amino acids. Germline V CDR1 and CDR2: WNHNN, SYGVQD (reference sequence). Trimming removed 6 bases from V and 12 bases from J; junction bases left unmatched: 5. CDR3 sequence: CASSTGQQPLHF. The CDR3 bases are TGCGCCAGCAGCACGGGACAGCAACCCCTCCACTTT.

The chain employs TRBV4-1 and TRBJ2-2; tentative D call: TRBD1 (6 bases). In germline, CDR1 is MGHRA, CDR2 YSYEKL. The CDR3 loop spans 15 amino acids. The V end lost 4 bases, the J end lost 1 base, and 10 bases lay between the germline ends. The CDR3 spells CASSREQGNTGELFF. The CDR3 nucleotides are TGCGCCAGCAGCCGAGAACAGGGGAACACCGGGGAGCTGTTTTTT.

This chain connects TRBV29-1 to TRBJ2-5; 10 positions match TRBD1. CDR3 length: 13 amino acids. With V trimmed by 6 bases and J by 4 bases, 5 bases remained unmatched. Germline V CDR1 and CDR2: SQVTM, ANQGSEA. For the CDR3, the DNA is TGCAGCGTCATGGGGACAGGGGTAGAGACCCAGTACTTC. Protein sequence: CSVMGTGVETQYF. Drawing the rest from reference TRBV29-1 and TRBJ2-5, the complete variable domain is SAVISQKPSRDICQRGTSLTIQCQVDSQVTMMFWYRQQPGQSLTLIATANQGSEATYESGFVIDKFPISRPNLTFSTLTVSNMSPEDSSIYLCSVMGTGVETQYFGPGTRLLVL.

Here the CDR3 DNA reads TGTGCCAGCAGCCCCCGACAGGTTGGCACTGAAGCTTTCTTT. This gives the protein CASSPRQVGTEAFF. The chain has TRBV3-1 (or the pseudogene TRBV3-2) and TRBJ1-1; D is perhaps TRBD1 (6 bases). Germline-derived CDR1 and CDR2 are LGHDT and YNNKEL (reference sequence). The CDR3 is 14 residues long. Trimming took 4 bases from V and 4 from J, leaving 13 bases between them.

The rearrangement uses TRBV7-9 and TRBJ2-1, with 8 bases matching TRBD2. V was pared by 5 bases and J by 6 bases, with 6 bases of the junction left unmatched. The CDR3 contains 14 residues. Germline values: CDR1 SEHNR, CDR2 FQNEAQ (reference sequence). The CDR3 loop is CASSQAGAPNEQFF. The DNA for the CDR3 is TGTGCCAGCAGCCAAGCGGGGGCCCCCAATGAGCAGTTCTTC.

A remark on this clone: The DNA is omitted, as the CDR3 cannot be located on it reliably, and the CDR3 follows TCRdb's listing. The gene calls are TRBV19 and TRBJ1-1; the D call of TRBD1 is as the table states it, not checked on the DNA. Germline V lookup: CDR1 LNHDA, CDR2 SQIVND (reference sequence). The CDR3 extends over 14 residues, inclusive of both ends. The CDR3 loop is CASTSGQGTTEAFF.

The chain joins TRBV7-2 to TRBJ1-5, with D possibly being TRBD1 (6 bases). CDR3 length: 13 residues. Germline CDR1 and CDR2: SGHTA and FQGNSA. Trimming took off 1 base at V and 7 bases at J, with 8 bases between the two ends. CDR3 DNA: TGTGCCAGCAGCTTAGTGGACAGCCAGCCCCAGCATTTT. Its protein product is CASSLVDSQPQHF.